The 30 T cell receptor beta chains given below trace back to one sample, sequenced in a study of T cells in Graves' hyperthyroidism and ophthalmopathy. The source material, RNA transcripts, was used to amplify TCR beta CDR3 regions. The primer set for the first-round RT-PCR of the TCR CDR3 was HTBI. TCRdb reprocessed the multiplex PCR reads via MiXCR and lists one record per CDR3 protein. The sample includes more than 500,000 distinct CDR3 sequences, around 50% of them seen just once. Specimen: peripheral blood or thyroid tissue (not recorded which). The receptors derive from an adult woman with Graves' disease, either hyperthyroidism or ophthalmopathy (not recorded which).

V and J are TRBV29-1 and TRBJ1-1; D is uncertain. The germline V gene encodes CDR1 SQVTM and CDR2 ANQGSEA. CDR3 size: 11 residues. The V and J ends lost 6 bases and 4 bases respectively, with 9 bases between them. In nucleotides, the CDR3 is TGCAGCGTCGGTGTCGGCACTGAAGCTTTCTTT. It is translated as CSVGVGTEAFF.

This clonotype has ten or more counts. This sequence joins TRBV25-1 and TRBJ1-5; a possible D gene is TRBD1 (6 bases). Trimming removed 6 bases at V and 0 bases at J, with 27 bases between. The CDR3 consists of 20 residues. The V gene's germline CDR1 is MGHDK and CDR2 SYGVNS. The CDR3 loop reads CASSASGGAGSDYSNQPQHF. CDR3 nucleotide sequence: TGTGCCAGCAGCGCCTCGGGGGGGGCCGGCAGTGATTATAGCAATCAGCCCCAGCATTTT.

This chain links TRBV6-6 with TRBJ1-1, with D unresolved. V gave up 6 bases and J gave up 5 bases, with 25 bases separating them. CDR1 is MNHNY and CDR2 is SVGAGI in the germline V gene (reference sequence). This CDR3 is 17 amino acids long. CDR3 region: CASSYNFLGAGGTEAFF. CDR3 DNA: TGTGCCAGCAGCTATAACTTTTTGGGAGCAGGAGGAACTGAAGCTTTCTTT.

V usage is TRBV29-1 and J usage is TRBJ2-7; D possibly matches TRBD1 or TRBD2 (5 bases each). The CDR3 is 13 amino acids. Between the trimmed V and J ends, which lost 0 bases and 6 bases, there was a span of 12 bases. The germline gives CDR1 SQVTM, CDR2 ANQGSEA. CDR3 sequence: CSVEDAGRLEQYF. In DNA form, the CDR3 reads TGCAGCGTTGAAGATGCAGGGAGACTCGAGCAGTACTTC.

The chain is built from TRBV29-1 and TRBJ1-6; perhaps TRBD1 as D (5 bases). V was pared by 8 bases and J by 6 bases, with 14 bases between. The CDR3 loop spans 13 amino acids. Germline CDR1 is SQVTM and CDR2 is ANQGSEA. The CDR3 bases are TGCAGCTTGGAAGACAGTCTTAATTCACCCCTCCACTTT. Its protein is CSLEDSLNSPLHF.

The chain uses TRBV10-3 and TRBJ2-7; 7 bases are a match to TRBD1. Germline lookup yields CDR1 ENHRY and CDR2 SYGVKD. The V and J ends lost 0 bases and 5 bases, in that order; junction bases with no gene match: 19. The CDR3 loop spans 19 amino acids. CDR3: CAISESTSMAGKGANEQYF. In DNA, the CDR3 is TGTGCCATCAGTGAGTCGACGTCGATGGCAGGGAAGGGGGCCAACGAGCAGTACTTC.

In this sample, this clonotype turned up once. V is TRBV20-1 and J is TRBJ1-6; 7 bases are shared with TRBD1. The CDR3 is 12 amino acids. The V segment lost 7 bases and the J segment 7 bases; nucleotides outside the gene matches: 4. Per the germline V gene, CDR1 is DFQATT and CDR2 is SNEGSKA (reference sequence). For the CDR3, the DNA is TGCAGTGACAGGGGAGGAAATTCACCCCTCCACTTT. Protein product: CSDRGGNSPLHF.

The J gene is TRBJ1-1, the V gene TRBV29-1, with TRBD1 identical over 10 bases. J was trimmed by 6 bases and V by 6 bases; bases with no gene match: 10. This CDR3 region has 14 residues. The germline CDR1 and CDR2 sequences are SQVTM and ANQGSEA. This CDR3 is CSVVFGTGEPEAFF. CDR3 coding DNA: TGCAGCGTCGTCTTCGGGACAGGGGAACCTGAAGCTTTCTTT.

The chain is built from TRBV4-3 and TRBJ1-5, with 10 positions matching TRBD1. The CDR3 is made up of 17 amino acids. Trimming took 3 bases from V and 8 from J; bases not matched to a gene: 13. The germline gives CDR1 LGHNA, CDR2 YSLEER. CDR3 DNA sequence: TGCGCCAGCAGCCAGGGGACAGGGGAATGGGTTATGGAGCCCCAGCATTTT. This gives the protein CASSQGTGEWVMEPQHF.

The J gene is TRBJ1-5, the V gene TRBV9; tentative D call: TRBD1 (5 bases). The V end lost 3 bases, the J end lost 6 bases, and 16 bases lay between the germline ends. Germline V gene lookup returns CDR1 SGDLS and CDR2 YYNGEE. The CDR3 totals 15 residues. The CDR3 here is CASSAEGLRGQPQHF. In DNA, the CDR3 is TGTGCCAGCAGCGCAGAAGGACTAAGGGGTCAGCCCCAGCATTTT.

The V call is TRBV7-2, the J call TRBJ1-1, with 8 bases matching TRBD1. J was trimmed by 4 bases and V by 2 bases; bases with no gene match: 3. This CDR3 has 14 amino acids. Germline CDR1 and CDR2: SGHTA and FQGNSA. CDR3 sequence reads: CASSLSQGATEAFF. DNA of the CDR3: TGTGCCAGCAGCTTAAGTCAGGGGGCCACTGAAGCTTTCTTT.

A single count supports this clonotype. V is TRBV5-1 and J is TRBJ1-6, with a tentative D call TRBD1 (6 bases). The CDR3 length is 15 residues. Germline-derived CDR1 and CDR2 are SGHRS and YFSETQ. V was clipped by 4 bases and J by 8 bases, with 16 bases between them. CDR3 loop: CASSAGAHRDSPLHF. DNA of the CDR3: TGCGCCAGCAGCGCAGGGGCCCACCGGGATTCACCCCTCCACTTT.

The V call is TRBV9, the J call TRBJ1-2; no reliable D call. Germline CDR1 SGDLS, CDR2 YYNGEE. The CDR3 is made up of 13 amino acids. Trimming left V 4 bases short and J 7 bases short, with 14 bases between. The CDR3 DNA sequence: TGTGCCAGCAGCTACGGAGTGGGGTTTGGCTACACCTTC. This gives the protein CASSYGVGFGYTF.

Ten or more counts support this clonotype. The chain employs TRBV4-1 and TRBJ2-2; tentatively, D is TRBD2 (5 bases). In germline, CDR1 is MGHRA, CDR2 YSYEKL. Trimming cost V 0 bases and J 4 bases, with 6 bases left between them. The CDR3 loop spans 14 amino acids. The CDR3 reads CASSQEGSTGELFF. The CDR3 region has the DNA TGCGCCAGCAGCCAAGAGGGGAGCACCGGGGAGCTGTTTTTT.

The V and J genes are TRBV6-6 and TRBJ2-7; unclear D gene. Germline lookup yields CDR1 MNHNY and CDR2 SVGAGI (reference sequence). Between the trimmed V and J ends, which lost 0 bases and 2 bases, there was a span of 11 bases. This CDR3 comprises 15 residues. This CDR3 is CASSYSRRPTYEQYF. CDR3 nucleotide sequence: TGTGCCAGCAGTTACTCGAGGCGGCCTACCTACGAGCAGTACTTC.

The chain employs TRBV7-2 and TRBJ1-5; 7 bases match TRBD1. This CDR3 has 12 amino acids. Looked up from germline, CDR1 is SGHTA and CDR2 is FQGNSA. V lost 2 bases to trimming and J lost 9 bases; unmatched junction nucleotides: 1. CDR3 in amino acids: CASSLRQGPQHF. CDR3 sequence (DNA): TGTGCCAGCAGCTTAAGACAGGGGCCCCAGCATTTT.

CDR3 in amino acids: CASGKDRVNSPLHF. DNA of the CDR3: TGTGCCAGCGGGAAGGACAGGGTAAATTCACCCCTCCACTTT. The chain carries TRBV10-3 and TRBJ1-6, with TRBD1 matching 8 bases. Germline lookup yields CDR1 ENHRY and CDR2 SYGVKD. The CDR3 sequence is 14 residues long. The ends lost 10 bases at V and 7 bases at J; junction bases unmatched: 9.

V usage is TRBV29-1 and J usage is TRBJ1-2, with D uncertain. Germline CDR1 and CDR2: SQVTM and ANQGSEA. Deletions cut 6 bases from V and 4 bases from J, with 15 bases between. The CDR3 covers 13 residues. CDR3 in amino acids: CSVDRPAGYGYTF. The CDR3 region has the DNA TGCAGCGTCGACCGGCCTGCGGGCTATGGCTACACCTTC.

The chain carries TRBV5-6 and TRBJ1-2, with D uncertain. V was trimmed by 2 bases and J by 6 bases, leaving 5 bases between them. The CDR3 extends over 11 amino acids. Germline V gene lookup returns CDR1 SGHDT and CDR2 YYEEEE. CDR3 amino acids: CASSFEDGYTF. The DNA for the CDR3 is TGTGCCAGCAGCTTCGAGGATGGCTACACCTTC.

The chain combines TRBV7-6 with TRBJ2-7; 11 bases are shared with TRBD2. The germline CDR1 and CDR2 sequences are SGHVS and FNYEAQ. Trimming removed 5 bases from V and 7 bases from J; junction bases left unmatched: 13. The CDR3 loop spans 16 amino acids. The CDR3 loop reads CASSLMTSGIGNEQYF. Written as DNA, the CDR3 is TGTGCCAGCAGCCTCATGACTAGCGGGATTGGCAATGAGCAGTACTTC.

The chain carries TRBV20-1 and TRBJ2-7, with TRBD1 matching 7 bases. Germline V lookup: CDR1 DFQATT, CDR2 SNEGSKA (reference sequence). V gave up 8 bases and J gave up 5 bases; unmatched junction bases: 9. The CDR3 spans 12 residues. The CDR3 loop reads CSSKRGPDEQYF. Here the CDR3 DNA reads TGCAGTTCGAAGAGGGGGCCTGACGAGCAGTACTTC.

The rearrangement joins TRBV9 to TRBJ1-4, with D maybe TRBD1 (6 bases). CDR1 and CDR2 (germline): SGDLS, YYNGEE. The CDR3 runs 15 residues. Trimming cost V 2 bases and J 4 bases, with 12 bases left between them. This CDR3 is CASSVGGGRNEKLFF. The DNA for the CDR3 is TGTGCCAGCAGCGTTGGTGGGGGCCGTAATGAAAAACTGTTTTTT.

The genes are TRBV29-1 and TRBJ2-7; D is ambiguous. This CDR3 spans 11 amino acids. Germline V lookup: CDR1 SQVTM, CDR2 ANQGSEA. Trimming took 4 bases from V and 3 from J, leaving 7 bases between them. This CDR3 reads CSVVLGYEQYF. CDR3 bases: TGCAGCGTTGTTCTGGGCTACGAGCAGTACTTC.

As concerns this clonotype: The CDR3 carries no conserved terminal phenylalanine or tryptophan, so it likely arises from a read error. The DNA is omitted, as the CDR3 cannot be located on it reliably, and the CDR3 follows TCRdb's listing. V and J are TRBV20-1 and TRBJ1-2. CDR1 and CDR2 (germline): DFQATT, SNEGSKA (reference sequence). The CDR3 is 10 amino acids long, termini counted. The CDR3 here is CSARLAGNTY.

About this clonotype: The conserved final phenylalanine or tryptophan is absent from the CDR3, which likely points to a read error. V is TRBV10-3 and J is TRBJ2-5, with TRBD1 matching over 9 bases. The CDR3 runs to 16 residues. Germline V lookup: CDR1 ENHRY, CDR2 SYGVKD. The CDR3 reads CAVSDGTGGEGETQYI. The CDR3 region has the DNA TGTGCCGTCAGTGACGGAACAGGGGGCGAGGGAGAGACCCAGTACATC.

This chain links TRBV6-6 with TRBJ2-7; a weak D match, TRBD1 (6 bases). This CDR3 has 14 residues. Germline V CDR1 and CDR2: MNHNY, SVGAGI (reference sequence). V dropped 10 bases and J dropped 2 bases, with 18 bases sitting between them. CDR3 sequence reads: CAISPSGHTYEQYF. CDR3 bases: TGTGCCATCAGCCCCTCGGGACACACCTACGAGCAGTACTTC.

The chain couples TRBV6-1 to TRBJ2-5; 7 bases align to TRBD1. The trim removed 6 bases at V and 3 bases at J, leaving 10 bases unmatched. Germline V gives CDR1 MNHNS, CDR2 SASEGT. This CDR3 is built from 15 residues. CDR3 DNA sequence: TGTGCCAGCAGCATAAACAGGGGCGGCAAAGAGACCCAGTACTTC. It translates to CASSINRGGKETQYF.

This clonotype was recorded at least ten times. V usage is TRBV6-5 and J usage is TRBJ1-2; D is perhaps TRBD1 (6 bases). The germline V gene encodes CDR1 MNHEY and CDR2 SVGAGI. The CDR3 covers 15 residues. V was pared by 2 bases and J by 2 bases, with 12 bases between. For the CDR3, the DNA is TGTGCCAGCAGTTACGGAGGAGACAGGAACTATGGCTACACCTTC. Residues: CASSYGGDRNYGYTF.

This rearrangement joins TRBV19 to TRBJ1-2; 9 positions agree with TRBD1. V shed 11 bases and J 5 bases; nucleotides not matched to a gene: 12. Germline V gene sequence: CDR1 LNHDA, CDR2 SQIVND (reference sequence). This CDR3 has 14 residues. The CDR3 here is CASVDRGLSYGYTF. The CDR3 DNA reads TGTGCCTCCGTGGACAGGGGACTGTCGTATGGCTACACCTTC.

The chain couples TRBV2 to TRBJ2-5; D could derive from TRBD1 or TRBD2 (5 bases each). V dropped 8 bases and J dropped 5 bases, with 15 bases sitting between them. The CDR3 covers 13 residues. Germline CDR1 and CDR2: SNHLY and FYNNEI. The CDR3 protein is CASPAGAVETQYF. DNA of the CDR3: TGTGCCAGCCCCGCCGGGGCGGTGGAGACCCAGTACTTC.